This TCR beta chain stems from a study of T cell repertoires in cytomegalovirus infection. CDR1 SGHDT and CDR2 YYEEEE come from the germline V gene. Trimming left V 6 bases short and J 5 bases short, with 18 bases between. CDR3 length equals 14 residues. TCRdb redid the calling of the reads with MiXCR, one entry per CDR3 protein. In the table there are about 180,000 distinct CDR3 sequences, 17% of which are singletons. The chain links TRBV5-6 to TRBJ2-7; D uncertain. The material sequenced was CD8+ T cells from PBMCs. The sequence was collected from a human donor in good health (CMV status not recorded). Some clones in this sample may be carry-over from other donors' samples. The CDR3 spells CASNHRATRDEQYF. The CDR3, as DNA: TGTGCCAGCAACCATCGGGCTACTCGGGACGAGCAGTACTTC.